This entry lists 11 T cell receptor beta chains sequenced from one sample in a study of T cell responses to AZD1222 COVID-19 vaccine (TCRdb year 2021). The library was prepared using the immunoSEQ multiplex PCR assay. TCRdb carries this immuneACCESS record with in-frame sequences only. Its versions omit some clonotypes, under half of them owing to an unresolved V gene in the studies checked, with the rest unexplained. In all, the sample holds 90,000 to 120,000 clones, and approximately 90% of those were seen once. The top ten constitute about 3.3% of the sample. The meaning of the sample's time point label: baseline before first vaccination. The sequencing here drew on peripheral blood, taken on day 0 of AZD1222 vaccination. The receptor set was obtained from an adult in good health.

The V gene is TRBV9, the J gene TRBJ2-3; D uncertain. Germline V lookup: CDR1 SGDLS, CDR2 YYNGEE. The CDR3 is made up of 15 amino acids. V dropped 0 bases and J dropped 0 bases, with 8 bases sitting between them. The CDR3 DNA reads TGTGCCAGCAGCGTAGGGCAGCCTAGCACAGATACGCAGTATTTT. Protein sequence: CASSVGQPSTDTQYF.

This clone was observed a handful of times. This rearrangement joins TRBV19 to TRBJ2-2; D uncertain. The germline CDR1 and CDR2 sequences are LNHDA and SQIVND (reference sequence). There are 13 residues in the CDR3. Trimming left V 4 bases short and J 5 bases short, with 8 bases between. The CDR3 loop reads CASSTTLTGELFF. CDR3 nucleotides: TGTGCCAGTAGTACCACCCTAACCGGGGAGCTGTTTTTT.

Only one count was recorded for this clone. The genes are TRBV11-3 and TRBJ2-1; 12 bases line up with TRBD2. This CDR3 region has 17 residues. Looked up from germline, CDR1 is SGHNT and CDR2 is YENEEA. J was trimmed by 3 bases and V by 3 bases; bases with no gene match: 6. The CDR3 region is CASSLTSGGLIYNEQFF. The CDR3 nucleotides are TGTGCCAGCAGCTTGACTAGCGGGGGCCTCATCTACAATGAGCAGTTCTTC.

This chain connects TRBV7-2 to TRBJ1-6; D may be TRBD1 (6 bases). Trimming took 2 bases from V and 7 from J, leaving 15 bases between them. The length of the CDR3 is 16 residues. Germline CDR1 is SGHTA and CDR2 is FQGNSA. CDR3 residues: CASSLQGGWKNSPLHF. The CDR3 DNA reads TGTGCCAGCAGCTTACAAGGGGGGTGGAAAAATTCACCCCTCCACTTT.

This clone was recorded a few times. The V and J genes are TRBV6-6 and TRBJ1-4, with 8 bases aligning to TRBD1. Germline lookup yields CDR1 MNHNY and CDR2 SVGAGI (reference sequence). CDR3 size: 17 residues. Trimming cost V 5 bases and J 2 bases; bases outside gene matches: 10. CDR3 in amino acids: CASSLPGGWGTNEKLFF. CDR3 in DNA: TGTGCCAGCAGTCTTCCAGGGGGCTGGGGGACTAATGAAAAACTGTTTTTT.

The chain combines TRBV5-4 with TRBJ1-1; 7 bases are a match to TRBD1. V lost 4 bases to trimming and J lost 4 bases; unmatched junction nucleotides: 7. CDR1 and CDR2 (germline): SGHNT, YYREEE (reference sequence). This CDR3 is 14 amino acids long. CDR3 nucleotides: TGTGCCAGCAGCCGACAGGGAGTCAGCACTGAAGCTTTCTTT. Protein: CASSRQGVSTEAFF.

CDR3 DNA sequence: TGTGCCAGCAGTGAATTGGGACAGGGCTCCTACAATGAGCAGTTCTTC. It translates to CASSELGQGSYNEQFF. The chain uses TRBV6-1 and TRBJ2-1, with 9 bases fitting TRBD1. The CDR3 extends over 16 amino acids. Per germline, CDR1 MNHNS and CDR2 SASEGT. After removal of 2 bases from V and 0 bases from J, the junction contained 2 bases not matched to a gene.

This clone has only one observation. The V call is TRBV6-5, the J call TRBJ1-2; 7 bases line up with TRBD1. The CDR3 extends over 13 amino acids. Germline V lookup: CDR1 MNHEY, CDR2 SVGAGI. V was clipped by 4 bases and J by 8 bases; unmatched bases: 7. The CDR3 region has the DNA TGTGCCAGCAGTTTGGACAGGAAGGGGGGCTACACCTTC. Its protein is CASSLDRKGGYTF.

The V and J genes are TRBV5-1 and TRBJ2-3; TRBD2 matches 16 bases. Unmatched junction bases numbered 6, after V lost 3 bases and J lost 5 bases. Germline CDR1 reads SGHRS; CDR2 reads YFSETQ. The CDR3 consists of 17 residues. CDR3 loop: CASSSGTSGGARDTQYF. CDR3 nucleotide sequence: TGCGCCAGCAGCTCCGGGACTAGCGGGGGGGCTAGAGATACGCAGTATTTT.

A few counts support this clone. The chain carries TRBV5-1 and TRBJ2-7; maybe TRBD1 (6 bases). Between the trimmed V and J ends, which lost 2 bases and 3 bases, there was a span of 12 bases. The germline V gene encodes CDR1 SGHRS and CDR2 YFSETQ. There are 14 residues in the CDR3. The CDR3 sequence: CASSLDSQGYEQYF. The CDR3 DNA follows: TGCGCCAGCAGCTTAGACTCACAGGGCTACGAGCAGTACTTC.

The chain joins TRBV3-1 (or the pseudogene TRBV3-2) to TRBJ1-6, with a possible D match to TRBD1 (5 bases). Trimming shortened V by 2 bases and J by 9 bases, and 11 bases separated the two germline ends. CDR3 length equals 14 residues. In germline, CDR1 is LGHDT, CDR2 YNNKEL (reference sequence). The chain's CDR3 is CASSQNSRGSPLHF. CDR3 DNA: TGTGCCAGCAGCCAAAATTCGAGGGGTTCACCCCTCCACTTT.